These 21 T cell receptor beta chains originate from one sample sequenced in a study of T cell repertoires in cytomegalovirus infection. TCRdb reanalysed the reads using MiXCR and keeps one entry per CDR3 protein. The data hold about 68,000 distinct CDR3 sequences, with 20% to 25% observed a single time. Their target antigens are unknown. The sequencing input was PBMCs, sequenced either directly or after in vitro stimulation (not recorded which). These receptors all come from a human donor in good health (CMV status not recorded). Some clones in this sample may be carry-over from other donors' samples.

The chain recombines TRBV12-3 or TRBV12-4 with TRBJ2-5; D is uncertain. Trimming cost V 0 bases and J 2 bases, with 4 bases left between them. There are 13 residues in the CDR3. CDR3 DNA: TGTGCCAGCAGTTTAGCGACTCAAGAGACCCAGTACTTC. This encodes CASSLATQETQYF.

This chain joins TRBV29-1 and TRBJ1-1; D may be TRBD1 (5 bases). V lost 6 bases to trimming and J lost 0 bases, with 11 bases between them. In germline, CDR1 is SQVTM, CDR2 ANQGSEA. The CDR3 is 13 residues long. The DNA of the CDR3 is TGCAGCGTCTTGACAGCAATGAACACTGAAGCTTTCTTT. Protein: CSVLTAMNTEAFF. The full variable domain, with the rest looked up from reference TRBV29-1 and TRBJ1-1, is SAVISQKPSRDICQRGTSLTIQCQVDSQVTMMFWYRQQPGQSLTLIATANQGSEATYESGFVIDKFPISRPNLTFSTLTVSNMSPEDSSIYLCSVLTAMNTEAFFGQGTRLTVV.

The chain recombines TRBV29-1 with TRBJ1-1, with D perhaps TRBD1 (5 bases). From germline, CDR1 is SQVTM and CDR2 ANQGSEA. With 3 bases removed from V and 4 bases from J, the gap between germline ends came to 6 bases. This CDR3 region has 11 residues. CDR3 in amino acids: CSVDGGTEAFF. CDR3 DNA sequence: TGCAGCGTTGACGGGGGCACTGAAGCTTTCTTT.

J is TRBJ2-1 and V is TRBV29-1; 10 positions match TRBD2. Losses at the gene ends were 6 bases for V and 4 bases for J; bases not matched to a gene: 9. Germline CDR1 SQVTM, CDR2 ANQGSEA. The CDR3 totals 15 residues. In DNA, the CDR3 is TGCAGCGTACACAGGGGAGCGGGAGGGTACAATGAGCAGTTCTTC. It encodes CSVHRGAGGYNEQFF.

Many counts were recorded for this clonotype. The V and J genes are TRBV6-2 or TRBV6-3 and TRBJ2-3; 8 bases line up with TRBD1. CDR1 and CDR2 from the germline V gene are MNHEY and SVGEGT. The CDR3 sequence is 15 residues long. J gave up 5 bases and V 4 bases, and 8 bases lay outside the gene matches. CDR3 DNA sequence: TGTGCCAGCAGTTCGGACAGGGATGGACGAGATACGCAGTATTTT. Translation: CASSSDRDGRDTQYF.

This clonotype was counted many times. The rearrangement joins TRBV7-2 to TRBJ1-6; a possible D gene is TRBD1 (6 bases). V gave up 3 bases and J gave up 9 bases, with 15 bases separating them. From germline, CDR1 is SGHTA and CDR2 FQGNSA. The CDR3 consists of 15 residues. The CDR3 spells CASSFGGALSSPLHF. The CDR3, as DNA: TGTGCCAGCAGCTTTGGGGGGGCGTTATCTTCACCCCTCCACTTT.

This clonotype was observed a handful of times. The rearrangement uses TRBV7-9 and TRBJ1-5; 7 bases align to TRBD1. The junction had 7 bases not matched to a gene; V was cut back by 2 bases and J by 3 bases. The V gene's germline CDR1 is SEHNR and CDR2 FQNEAQ (reference sequence). This CDR3 region has 16 residues. As DNA, the CDR3 is TGTGCCAGCAGCTTATTCAGGGGACAGACCAATCAGCCCCAGCATTTT. It encodes CASSLFRGQTNQPQHF. The complete variable domain, with remaining parts taken from reference TRBV7-9 and TRBJ1-5, reads DTGVSQNPRHKITKRGQNVTFRCDPISEHNRLYWYRQTLGQGPEFLTYFQNEAQLEKSRLLSDRFSAERPKGSFSTLEIQRTEQGDSAMYLCASSLFRGQTNQPQHFGDGTRLSIL.

The rearrangement uses TRBV6-1 and TRBJ2-2; D is undetermined. V dropped 5 bases and J dropped 6 bases, with 4 bases sitting between them. This CDR3 contains 11 residues. Germline loops: CDR1 MNHNS, CDR2 SASEGT. CDR3 loop: CASSYPGELFF. CDR3 coding DNA: TGTGCCAGCAGTTACCCCGGGGAGCTGTTTTTT.

This clonotype was observed a handful of times. J is TRBJ1-1 and V is TRBV19; D uncertain. V was shortened by 3 bases and J by 5 bases, with 19 bases between the two germline ends. Germline CDR1 LNHDA, CDR2 SQIVND (reference sequence). This CDR3 is built from 16 residues. CDR3 region: CASSISSIPAGTEAFF. In nucleotides, the CDR3 is TGTGCCAGTAGTATTAGTTCCATCCCCGCGGGGACTGAAGCTTTCTTT.

The chain recombines TRBV7-3 with TRBJ2-3; tentatively, D is TRBD2 (6 bases). This CDR3 is 13 amino acids long. Deletions cut 5 bases from V and 1 base from J, with 7 bases between. CDR1 is SGHTA, CDR2 FQGTGA, per germline. CDR3 sequence reads: CASSPGGTDTQYF. CDR3 DNA sequence: TGTGCCAGCAGCCCGGGGGGCACAGATACGCAGTATTTT.

The genes are TRBV6-1 and TRBJ2-1, with 10 nucleotides matching TRBD2. CDR1 is MNHNS, CDR2 SASEGT, per germline. The V and J ends lost 8 bases and 6 bases, in that order; junction bases with no gene match: 7. CDR3 length: 14 amino acids. CDR3 sequence (DNA): TGTGCCAGCCAGGAAGCGGGAGGGCGCAATGAGCAGTTCTTC. As protein: CASQEAGGRNEQFF.

In its sample, this clonotype was seen many times. The chain has TRBV7-2 and TRBJ2-4, with D unclear. The germline V gene encodes CDR1 SGHTA and CDR2 FQGNSA. The CDR3 totals 11 residues. V lost 5 bases and J lost 15, with 14 bases in between. The CDR3 sequence: CASSPGPDMYF. CDR3 DNA sequence: TGTGCCAGCAGCCCCGGACCGGATATGTACTTC.

This clonotype has a count of ten or more. The V gene is TRBV7-2, the J gene TRBJ2-2; 9 nucleotides align to TRBD2. CDR3 length: 18 amino acids. Germline V CDR1 and CDR2: SGHTA, FQGNSA. Losses at the gene ends were 2 bases for V and 2 bases for J; bases not matched to a gene: 9. CDR3 sequence (DNA): TGTGCCAGCAGCTTACGTGGCGGGAGGGCTCCAAACACCGGGGAGCTGTTTTTT. It translates to CASSLRGGRAPNTGELFF.

The table lists this clonotype with many counts. The chain uses TRBV7-2 and TRBJ2-2, with 9 bases aligning to TRBD2. The CDR3 length is 15 residues. The germline gives CDR1 SGHTA, CDR2 FQGNSA. The ends lost 3 bases at V and 4 bases at J; junction bases unmatched: 3. In nucleotides, the CDR3 is TGTGCCAGCAGCTTTCTAGCGGGGAGCACCGGGGAGCTGTTTTTT. Translating it yields CASSFLAGSTGELFF. The full variable domain, completed using reference TRBV7-2 and TRBJ2-2, is GAGVSQSPSNKVTEKGKDVELRCDPISGHTALYWYRQSLGQGLEFLIYFQGNSAPDKSGLPSDRFSAERTGGSVSTLTIQRTQQEDSAVYLCASSFLAGSTGELFFGEGSRLTVL.

This clonotype was recorded many times. The chain is built from TRBV6-1 and TRBJ2-1; TRBD2 aligns across 9 bases. CDR3 length: 14 residues. Germline V gene sequence: CDR1 MNHNS, CDR2 SASEGT. Trimming cost V 7 bases and J 1 base; bases outside gene matches: 2. In nucleotides, the CDR3 is TGTGCCAGCAATAGCGGGAGATCCTACAATGAGCAGTTCTTC. Residues: CASNSGRSYNEQFF.

This clonotype occurred a few times. This chain joins TRBV6-2 or TRBV6-3 and TRBJ2-5, with D unclear. This CDR3 comprises 14 residues. The V gene lost 9 bases and the J gene lost 0 bases, with 14 bases spanning the gap. CDR1 and CDR2 (germline): MNHEY, SVGEGT. CDR3 nucleotide sequence: TGTGCCAGTTTAAAGGAATTGTACCAAGAGACCCAGTACTTC. It translates to CASLKELYQETQYF.

The rearrangement links TRBV24-1 to TRBJ1-5; 8 bases fit TRBD1. The germline CDR1 and CDR2 sequences are KGHDR and SFDVKD. This CDR3 is built from 13 residues. With V trimmed by 7 bases and J by 7 bases, 5 bases remained unmatched. Here the CDR3 DNA reads TGTGCCACCAGCCCAGGGGGCTGGCAGCCCCAGCATTTT. This sequence encodes CATSPGGWQPQHF.

The sample holds a few counts of this clonotype. This sequence joins TRBV10-2 and TRBJ2-1; no clear D gene. Per germline, CDR1 WSHSY and CDR2 SAAADI. V was shortened by 3 bases and J by 6 bases, with 3 bases between the two germline ends. The CDR3 loop spans 11 amino acids. The CDR3 sequence: CASSDTNEQFF. CDR3 nucleotide sequence: TGCGCCAGCAGTGATACCAATGAGCAGTTCTTC.

A few counts support this clonotype. The CDR3 DNA sequence: TGTGCCACCAGTGATTTGAAGGATTATGGGGGAGCCACAGATACGCAGTATTTT. This translates into CATSDLKDYGGATDTQYF. The rearrangement uses TRBV24-1 and TRBJ2-3; D possibly matches TRBD1 or TRBD2 (5 bases each). Deletions cut 0 bases from V and 2 bases from J, with 17 bases between. The CDR3 covers 18 residues. Germline loops: CDR1 KGHDR, CDR2 SFDVKD.

This clonotype came up a few times. The gene calls are TRBV25-1 and TRBJ1-6; D is ambiguous. Germline V lookup: CDR1 MGHDK, CDR2 SYGVNS. The CDR3 runs to 14 residues. V dropped 8 bases and J dropped 3 bases, with 11 bases sitting between them. The CDR3 here is CASQVAVYNSPLHF. CDR3 in DNA: TGTGCCAGCCAAGTGGCGGTCTATAATTCACCCCTCCACTTT.

V and J are TRBV12-3 or TRBV12-4 and TRBJ2-1; 7 bases line up with TRBD2. V dropped 3 bases and J dropped 6; count of bases not matched to a gene: 2. The CDR3 spans 13 residues. The CDR3 sequence is CASSFGGGNEQFF. The CDR3 DNA follows: TGTGCCAGCAGTTTTGGCGGGGGCAATGAGCAGTTCTTC.